This T cell receptor beta chain was captured in a study of blood T cells in healthy people across ages. The authors ran a second PCR of about 6 to 11 cycles using a sample-barcoded 5' primer and a J-beta primer mix. TCRdb independently ran MiXCR on the 5' RACE reads; one entry per CDR3 protein. The sample records over a million distinct CDR3 sequences, 35% to 55% being singletons. Trimming removed 6 bases at V and 0 bases at J, with 11 bases between. The CDR3 is 14 residues long. This clonotype was observed at least ten times. Material: blood. The chain couples TRBV12-3 or TRBV12-4 to TRBJ1-2; D unclear. This receptor was taken from a woman aged 60-75 years in good health. In nucleotides, the CDR3 is TGTGCCAGCAGGCCCCCACACTCTAACTATGGCTACACCTTC. Protein sequence: CASRPPHSNYGYTF.